These 8 T cell receptor beta chains came from one sample sequenced in a study of early T cells in non-severe SARS-CoV-2 infection (dated by TCRdb to the early 2020s). Libraries came from 5' RACE. The sequencer was a NextSeq 500. TCRdb itself trimmed the public reads at Q25 with fastp, ran MiXCR and retained productive beta chains. Rows merge per CDR3 protein into single entries with the most common DNA and genes. Within this sample are under 75,000 distinct CDR3 sequences, with approximately 13% of them counted one time only. Together, the top ten hold roughly 8.3% of the sample. Source material: whole blood. These receptors were taken from an adult who was a healthcare worker with PCR-confirmed SARS-CoV-2 infection or an uninfected control (not recorded which).

The chain uses TRBV3-1 and TRBJ2-7; no clear D gene. Germline V gene sequence: CDR1 LGHDT, CDR2 YNNKEL (reference sequence). This CDR3 is 15 amino acids long. Trimming shortened V by 1 base and J by 2 bases, and 12 bases separated the two germline ends. CDR3 sequence reads: CASSQVTSAAYEQYF. The CDR3 DNA sequence: TGTGCCAGCAGCCAAGTAACGTCAGCCGCCTACGAGCAGTACTTC.

The rearrangement uses TRBV4-3 and TRBJ2-1; 7 bases are shared with TRBD2. CDR3 size: 16 residues. Trimming cost V 2 bases and J 5 bases; bases outside gene matches: 9. Per germline, CDR1 LGHNA and CDR2 YSLEER. This CDR3 is CASSQLGGSVHNEQFF. DNA for the CDR3: TGCGCCAGCAGCCAACTGGGCGGGAGCGTCCACAATGAGCAGTTCTTC.

There are a few counts of this clonotype. The J gene is TRBJ2-7, the V gene TRBV3-1; 12 bases line up with TRBD2. J gave up 2 bases and V 5 bases, and 7 bases lay outside the gene matches. CDR3 length equals 16 residues. Germline V CDR1 and CDR2: LGHDT, YNNKEL (reference sequence). The CDR3, as DNA: TGTGCCAGCAGCTCGACTAGCGGGAGTGTAACCTACGAGCAGTACTTC. Protein: CASSSTSGSVTYEQYF.

V is TRBV27 and J is TRBJ2-6, with a possible D match to TRBD1 (6 bases). The length of the CDR3 is 18 residues. Germline CDR1 reads MNHEY; CDR2 reads SMNVEV (reference sequence). V shed 5 bases and J shed 0 bases, with 17 bases lying between them. The DNA of the CDR3 is TGTGCCAGCAGTCCCAGGGCAGGGGTCAACTCTGGGGCCAACGTCCTGACTTTC. This sequence encodes CASSPRAGVNSGANVLTF.

This clonotype was recorded many times. The chain uses TRBV27 and TRBJ2-3; unclear D gene. The CDR3 is 9 residues long. CDR1 MNHEY and CDR2 SMNVEV come from the germline V gene (reference sequence). CDR3: CAPGDTQYF. The CDR3, as DNA: TGTGCGCCCGGGGATACGCAGTATTTT.

This clonotype was detected ten times or more. The chain employs TRBV28 and TRBJ2-7; D not certain. The CDR3 loop spans 13 amino acids. V was pared by 2 bases and J by 5 bases, with 10 bases between. Germline CDR1 is MDHEN and CDR2 is SYDVKM. CDR3 sequence (DNA): TGTGCCAGCAGTTTAAGGCCCTGGGACGAGCAGTACTTC. Translating gives CASSLRPWDEQYF.

V and J are TRBV28 and TRBJ2-7; D is uncertain. Germline values: CDR1 MDHEN, CDR2 SYDVKM. V was cut by 6 bases and J by 3 bases, with 12 bases left in between. This CDR3 contains 13 residues. As DNA, the CDR3 is TGTGCCAGCAGGTCTGGACGCCTCTACGAGCAGTACTTC. It encodes CASRSGRLYEQYF.

This chain connects TRBV29-1 to TRBJ1-2, with D tentatively TRBD1 (5 bases). Trimming stripped 6 bases from V and 2 bases from J, with 13 bases between. Germline assignment: CDR1 SQVTM and CDR2 ANQGSEA. The CDR3 is made up of 13 amino acids. CDR3 loop: CSVNRNRNYGYTF. DNA of the CDR3: TGCAGCGTAAACCGAAACAGGAACTATGGCTACACCTTC.